This T cell receptor (beta chain) was sequenced in a study of pediatric ulcerative colitis. General study results and limits: In rectum, acute severe colitis had expanded clones and less diversity. All ulcerative colitis patients, but no controls, carried two rectal clonotypes.

CDR3 size: 12 residues. Germline lookup yields CDR1 SNHLY and CDR2 FYNNEI. V was clipped by 10 bases and J by 0 bases, with 7 bases between them. There are a few counts of this clone. As yet, its antigen is unknown. Ulcerative colitis patients received no immunosuppressive medication before the diagnostic colonoscopy. This was a survey-level run. Sequenced by immunoSEQ multiplex PCR; TCRdb stores in-frame clones only, minus some. In the table there are fewer than 40,000 clones, more than 75% of which are singletons. The V call is TRBV2, the J call TRBJ1-3, with no clear D. The source of this sequence is a boy aged 5-17 years with severe ulcerative colitis. Sequencing was performed on blood. CDR3 amino acids: CATPGSGNTIYF. The CDR3 DNA sequence: TGTGCCACTCCGGGCTCTGGAAACACCATATATTTT.